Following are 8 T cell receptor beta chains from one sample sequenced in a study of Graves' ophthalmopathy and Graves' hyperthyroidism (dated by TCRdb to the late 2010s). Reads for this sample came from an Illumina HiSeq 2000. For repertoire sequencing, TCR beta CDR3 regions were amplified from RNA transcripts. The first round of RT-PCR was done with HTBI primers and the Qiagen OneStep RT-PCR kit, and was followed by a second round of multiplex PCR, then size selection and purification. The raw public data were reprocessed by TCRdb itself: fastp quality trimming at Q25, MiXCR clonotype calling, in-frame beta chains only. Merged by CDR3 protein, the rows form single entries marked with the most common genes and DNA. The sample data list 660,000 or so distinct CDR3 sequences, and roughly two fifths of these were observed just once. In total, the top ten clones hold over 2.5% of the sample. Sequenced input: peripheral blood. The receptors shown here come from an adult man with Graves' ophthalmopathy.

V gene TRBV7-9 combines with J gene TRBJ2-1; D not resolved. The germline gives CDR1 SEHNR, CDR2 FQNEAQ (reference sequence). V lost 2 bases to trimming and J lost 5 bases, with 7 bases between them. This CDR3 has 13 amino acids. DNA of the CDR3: TGTGCCAGCAGCTTACCTCCCCACAATGAGCAGTTCTTC. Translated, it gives CASSLPPHNEQFF. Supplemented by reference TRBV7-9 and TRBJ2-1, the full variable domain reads DTGVSQNPRHKITKRGQNVTFRCDPISEHNRLYWYRQTLGQGPEFLTYFQNEAQLEKSRLLSDRFSAERPKGSFSTLEIQRTEQGDSAMYLCASSLPPHNEQFFGPGTRLTVL.

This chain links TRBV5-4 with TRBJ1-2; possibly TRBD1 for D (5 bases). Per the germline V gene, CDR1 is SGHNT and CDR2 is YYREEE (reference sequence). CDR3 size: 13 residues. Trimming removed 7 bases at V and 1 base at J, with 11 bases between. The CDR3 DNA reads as TGTGCCAGCGGGACTCTTGATAACTATGGCTACACCTTC. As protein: CASGTLDNYGYTF.

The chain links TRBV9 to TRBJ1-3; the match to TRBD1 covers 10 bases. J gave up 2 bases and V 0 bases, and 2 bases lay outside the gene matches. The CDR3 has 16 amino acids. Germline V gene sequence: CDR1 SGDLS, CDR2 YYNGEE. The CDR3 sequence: CASSVGDRGTGNTIYF. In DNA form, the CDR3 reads TGTGCCAGCAGCGTAGGGGACAGGGGAACTGGAAACACCATATATTTT.

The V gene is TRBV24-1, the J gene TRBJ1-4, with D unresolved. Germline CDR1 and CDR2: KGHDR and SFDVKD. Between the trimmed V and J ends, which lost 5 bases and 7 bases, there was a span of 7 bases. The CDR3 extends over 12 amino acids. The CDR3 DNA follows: TGTGCCACCAGTGGGCGCGGTGAAAAACTGTTTTTT. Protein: CATSGRGEKLFF.

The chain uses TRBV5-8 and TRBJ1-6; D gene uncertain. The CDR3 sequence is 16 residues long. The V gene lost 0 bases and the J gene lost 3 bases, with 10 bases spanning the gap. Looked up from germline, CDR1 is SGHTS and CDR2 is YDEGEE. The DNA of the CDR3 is TGTGCCAGCAGCTTGGCCGGCGGCGACTATAATTCACCCCTCCACTTT. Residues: CASSLAGGDYNSPLHF.

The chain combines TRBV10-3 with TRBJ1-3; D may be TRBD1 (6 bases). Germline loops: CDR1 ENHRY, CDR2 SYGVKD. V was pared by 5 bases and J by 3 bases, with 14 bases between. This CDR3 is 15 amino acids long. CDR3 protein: CAISSGSGVGNTIYF. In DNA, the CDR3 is TGTGCCATCAGTTCGGGATCAGGGGTTGGAAACACCATATATTTT.

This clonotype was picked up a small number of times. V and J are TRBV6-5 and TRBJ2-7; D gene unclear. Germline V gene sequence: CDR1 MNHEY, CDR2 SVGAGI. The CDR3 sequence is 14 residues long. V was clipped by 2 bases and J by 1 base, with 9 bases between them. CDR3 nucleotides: TGTGCCAGCAGTTACCAGGACGGATCCTACGAGCAGTACTTC. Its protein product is CASSYQDGSYEQYF.

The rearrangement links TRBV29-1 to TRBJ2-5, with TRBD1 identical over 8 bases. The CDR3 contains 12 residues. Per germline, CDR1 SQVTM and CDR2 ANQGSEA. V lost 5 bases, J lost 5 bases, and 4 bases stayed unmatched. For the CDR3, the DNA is TGCAGCGTTAGGAGGACAGGGGAGACCCAGTACTTC. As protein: CSVRRTGETQYF.